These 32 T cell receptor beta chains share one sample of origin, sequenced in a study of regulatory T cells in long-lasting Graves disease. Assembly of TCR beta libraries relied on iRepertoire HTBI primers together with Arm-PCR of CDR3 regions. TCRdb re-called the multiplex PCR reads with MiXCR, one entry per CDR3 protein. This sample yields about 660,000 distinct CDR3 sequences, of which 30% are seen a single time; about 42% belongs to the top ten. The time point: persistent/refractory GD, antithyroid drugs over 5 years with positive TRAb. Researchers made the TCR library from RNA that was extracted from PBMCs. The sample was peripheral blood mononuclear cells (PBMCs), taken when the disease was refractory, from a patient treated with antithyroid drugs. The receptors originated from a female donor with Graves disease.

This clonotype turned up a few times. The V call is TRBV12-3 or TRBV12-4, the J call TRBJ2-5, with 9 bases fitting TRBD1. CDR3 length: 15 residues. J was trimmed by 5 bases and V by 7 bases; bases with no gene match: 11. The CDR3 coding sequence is TGTGCCAGCATGGAGACAGGGGGGGTGGTGGAGACCCAGTACTTC. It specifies CASMETGGVVETQYF.

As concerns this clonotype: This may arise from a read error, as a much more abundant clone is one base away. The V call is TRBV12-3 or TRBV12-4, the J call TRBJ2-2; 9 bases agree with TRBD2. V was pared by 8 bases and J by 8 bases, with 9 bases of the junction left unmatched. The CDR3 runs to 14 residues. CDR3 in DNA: TGTGCCAGCGCCATACTAGCGGGCAAGGGGGAGCTGTTTTTT. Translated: CASAILAGKGELFF.

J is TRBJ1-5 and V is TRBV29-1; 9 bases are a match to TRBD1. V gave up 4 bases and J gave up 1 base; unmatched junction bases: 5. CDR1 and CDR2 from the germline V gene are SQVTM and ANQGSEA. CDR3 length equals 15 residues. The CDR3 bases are TGCAGCGTTGGGGACAGGGCCACCAGCAATCAGCCCCAGCATTTT. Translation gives CSVGDRATSNQPQHF.

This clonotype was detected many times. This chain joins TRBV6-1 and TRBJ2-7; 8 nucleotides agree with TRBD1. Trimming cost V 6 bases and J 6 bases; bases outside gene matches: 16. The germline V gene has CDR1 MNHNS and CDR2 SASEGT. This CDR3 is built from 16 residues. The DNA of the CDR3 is TGTGCCAGCAGAACAGGACAGGGTTTGGTTCGGTTCGAGCAGTACTTC. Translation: CASRTGQGLVRFEQYF.

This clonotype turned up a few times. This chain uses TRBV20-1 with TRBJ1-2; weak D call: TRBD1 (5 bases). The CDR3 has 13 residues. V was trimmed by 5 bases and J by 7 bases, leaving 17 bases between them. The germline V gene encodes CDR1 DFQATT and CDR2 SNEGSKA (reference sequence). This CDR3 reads CSADPQGVGGYTF. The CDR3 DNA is TGCAGTGCTGATCCGCAAGGGGTGGGTGGCTACACCTTC.

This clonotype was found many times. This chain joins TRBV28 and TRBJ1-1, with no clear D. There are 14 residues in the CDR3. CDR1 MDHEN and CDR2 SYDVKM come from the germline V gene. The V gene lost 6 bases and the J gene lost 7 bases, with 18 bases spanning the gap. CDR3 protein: CASSLLVGRSEAFF. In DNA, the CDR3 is TGTGCCAGCAGCTTACTCGTAGGGCGGAGTGAAGCTTTCTTT.

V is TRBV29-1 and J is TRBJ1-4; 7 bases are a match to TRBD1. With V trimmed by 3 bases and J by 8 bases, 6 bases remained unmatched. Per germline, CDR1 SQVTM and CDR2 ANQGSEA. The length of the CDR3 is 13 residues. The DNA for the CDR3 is TGCAGCGTTGATACAGGGGAGTGGGAAAAACTGTTTTTT. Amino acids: CSVDTGEWEKLFF.

The CDR3 bases are TGTGCCAGCGGGGATATGGCCGATGTGAACACTGAAGCTTTCTTT. Protein product: CASGDMADVNTEAFF. The chain uses TRBV3-1 and TRBJ1-1; D is unclear. From germline, CDR1 is LGHDT and CDR2 YNNKEL (reference sequence). With 8 bases removed from V and 0 bases from J, the gap between germline ends came to 16 bases. The CDR3 sequence is 15 residues long.

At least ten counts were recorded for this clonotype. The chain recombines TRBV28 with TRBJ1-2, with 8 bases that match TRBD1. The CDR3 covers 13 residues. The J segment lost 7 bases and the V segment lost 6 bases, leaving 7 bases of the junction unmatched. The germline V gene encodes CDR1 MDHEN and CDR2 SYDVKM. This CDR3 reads CASSRQGIGGYTF. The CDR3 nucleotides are TGTGCCAGCAGCAGACAGGGGATCGGTGGCTACACCTTC.

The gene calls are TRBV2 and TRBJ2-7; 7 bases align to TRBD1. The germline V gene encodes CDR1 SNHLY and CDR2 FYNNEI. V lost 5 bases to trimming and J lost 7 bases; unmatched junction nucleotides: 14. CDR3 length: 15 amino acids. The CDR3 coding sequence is TGTGCCAGCAGTACTATGAAGACAGGGTATCCTGAGCAGTACTTC. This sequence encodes CASSTMKTGYPEQYF.

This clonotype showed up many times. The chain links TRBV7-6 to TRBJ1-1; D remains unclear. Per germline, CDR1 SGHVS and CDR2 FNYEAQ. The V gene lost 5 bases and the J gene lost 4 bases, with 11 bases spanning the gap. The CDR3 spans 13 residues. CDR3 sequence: CASSPYEGTEAFF. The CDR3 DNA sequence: TGTGCCAGCAGCCCCTACGAGGGCACTGAAGCTTTCTTT.

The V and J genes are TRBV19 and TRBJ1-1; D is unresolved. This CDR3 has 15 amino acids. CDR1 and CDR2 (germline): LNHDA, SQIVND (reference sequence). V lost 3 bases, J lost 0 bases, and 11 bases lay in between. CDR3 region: CASSIFPRMNTEAFF. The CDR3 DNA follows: TGTGCCAGTAGTATCTTCCCACGGATGAACACTGAAGCTTTCTTT. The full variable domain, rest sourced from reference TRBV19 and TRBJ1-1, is DGGITQSPKYLFRKEGQNVTLSCEQNLNHDAMYWYRQDPGQGLRLIYYSQIVNDFQKGDIAEGYSVSREKKESFPLTVTSAQKNPTAFYLCASSIFPRMNTEAFFGQGTRLTVV.

The CDR3 DNA sequence: TGTGCCAGCATCGCCAGGAACACTGAAGCTTTCTTT. Residues: CASIARNTEAFF. This chain joins TRBV6-1 and TRBJ1-1, with no clear D. The germline V and J ends were trimmed by 7 bases and 1 base, with 7 bases remaining between them. Germline V lookup: CDR1 MNHNS, CDR2 SASEGT. This CDR3 contains 12 residues.

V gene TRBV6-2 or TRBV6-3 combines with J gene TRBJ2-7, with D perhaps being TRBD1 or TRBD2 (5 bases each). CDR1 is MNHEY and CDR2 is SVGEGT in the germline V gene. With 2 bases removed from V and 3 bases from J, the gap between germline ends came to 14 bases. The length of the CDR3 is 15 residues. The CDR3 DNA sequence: TGTGCCAGCAGTTACAGAGGGACCGCCTACTACGAGCAGTACTTC. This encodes CASSYRGTAYYEQYF.

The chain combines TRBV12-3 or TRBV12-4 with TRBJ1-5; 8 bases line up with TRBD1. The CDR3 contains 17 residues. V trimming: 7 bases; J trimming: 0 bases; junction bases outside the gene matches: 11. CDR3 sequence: CASTSDRDQYSNQPQHF. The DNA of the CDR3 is TGTGCCAGCACTTCGGACAGGGACCAGTATAGCAATCAGCCCCAGCATTTT.

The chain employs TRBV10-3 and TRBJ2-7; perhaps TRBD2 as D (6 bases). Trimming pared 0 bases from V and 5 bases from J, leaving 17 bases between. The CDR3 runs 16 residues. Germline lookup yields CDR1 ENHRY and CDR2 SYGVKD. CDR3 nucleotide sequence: TGTGCCATCAGTGAGTCTAAGGGAGGTCAGGGCCACGAGCAGTACTTC. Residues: CAISESKGGQGHEQYF.

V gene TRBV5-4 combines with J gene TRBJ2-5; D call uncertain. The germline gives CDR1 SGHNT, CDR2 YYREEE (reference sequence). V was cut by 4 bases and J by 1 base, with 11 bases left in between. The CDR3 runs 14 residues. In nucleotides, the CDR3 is TGTGCCAGCAGCCCCAACCCGTTCCAAGAGACCCAGTACTTC. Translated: CASSPNPFQETQYF.

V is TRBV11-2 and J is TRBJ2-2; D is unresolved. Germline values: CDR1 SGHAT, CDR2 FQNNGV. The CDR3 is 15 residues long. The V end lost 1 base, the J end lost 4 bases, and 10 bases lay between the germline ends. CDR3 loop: CASSLGRRITGELFF. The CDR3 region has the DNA TGTGCCAGCAGCTTAGGTCGGCGGATCACCGGGGAGCTGTTTTTT. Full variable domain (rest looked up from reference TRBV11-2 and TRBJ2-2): EAGVAQSPRYKIIEKRQSVAFWCNPISGHATLYWYQQILGQGPKLLIQFQNNGVVDDSQLPKDRFSAERLKGVDSTLKIQPAKLEDSAVYLCASSLGRRITGELFFGEGSRLTVL.

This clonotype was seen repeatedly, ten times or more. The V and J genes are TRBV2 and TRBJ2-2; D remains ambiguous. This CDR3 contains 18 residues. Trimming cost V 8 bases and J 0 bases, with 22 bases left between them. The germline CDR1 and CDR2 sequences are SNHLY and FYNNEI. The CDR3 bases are TGTGCCAGCGATGTGGCAGGCTCCATTCCTGCGAACACCGGGGAGCTGTTTTTT. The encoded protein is CASDVAGSIPANTGELFF. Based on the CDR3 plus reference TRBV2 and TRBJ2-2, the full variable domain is EPEVTQTPSHQVTQMGQEVILRCVPISNHLYFYWYRQILGQKVEFLVSFYNNEISEKSEIFDDQFSVERPDGSNFTLKIRSTKLEDSAMYFCASDVAGSIPANTGELFFGEGSRLTVL.

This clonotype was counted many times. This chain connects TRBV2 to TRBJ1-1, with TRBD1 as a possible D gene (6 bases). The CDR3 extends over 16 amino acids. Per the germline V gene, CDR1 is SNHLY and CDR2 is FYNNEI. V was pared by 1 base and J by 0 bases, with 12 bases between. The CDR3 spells CASSEEGGTVNTEAFF. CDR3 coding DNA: TGTGCCAGCAGTGAAGAAGGGGGGACCGTGAACACTGAAGCTTTCTTT. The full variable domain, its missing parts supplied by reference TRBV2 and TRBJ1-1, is EPEVTQTPSHQVTQMGQEVILRCVPISNHLYFYWYRQILGQKVEFLVSFYNNEISEKSEIFDDQFSVERPDGSNFTLKIRSTKLEDSAMYFCASSEEGGTVNTEAFFGQGTRLTVV.

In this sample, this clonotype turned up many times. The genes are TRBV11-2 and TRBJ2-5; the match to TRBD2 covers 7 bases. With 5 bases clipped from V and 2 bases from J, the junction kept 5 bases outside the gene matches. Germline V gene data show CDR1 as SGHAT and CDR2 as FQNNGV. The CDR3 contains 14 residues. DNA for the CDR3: TGTGCCAGCAGCCCGATTAGCGGGCAAGAGACCCAGTACTTC. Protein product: CASSPISGQETQYF.

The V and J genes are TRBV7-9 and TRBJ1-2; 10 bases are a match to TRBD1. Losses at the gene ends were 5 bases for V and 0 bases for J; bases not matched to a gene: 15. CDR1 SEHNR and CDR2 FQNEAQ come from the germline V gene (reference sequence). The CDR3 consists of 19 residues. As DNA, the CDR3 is TGTGCCAGCAGCCCCGAACCTTACCGGACAGGGGGAACTAACTATGGCTACACCTTC. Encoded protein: CASSPEPYRTGGTNYGYTF.

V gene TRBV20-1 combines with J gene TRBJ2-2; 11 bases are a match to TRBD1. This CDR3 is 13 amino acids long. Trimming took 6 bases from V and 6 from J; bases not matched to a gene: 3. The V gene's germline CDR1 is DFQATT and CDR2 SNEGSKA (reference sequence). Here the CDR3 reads CSAGQGVPGELFF. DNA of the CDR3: TGCAGTGCGGGACAGGGGGTCCCCGGGGAGCTGTTTTTT.

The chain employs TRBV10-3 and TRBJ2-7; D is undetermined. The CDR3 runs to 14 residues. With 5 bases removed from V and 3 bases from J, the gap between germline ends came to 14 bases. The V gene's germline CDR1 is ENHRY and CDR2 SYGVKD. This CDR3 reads CAISPDGSYYEQYF. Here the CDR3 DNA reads TGTGCCATCAGTCCGGACGGTTCGTACTACGAGCAGTACTTC.

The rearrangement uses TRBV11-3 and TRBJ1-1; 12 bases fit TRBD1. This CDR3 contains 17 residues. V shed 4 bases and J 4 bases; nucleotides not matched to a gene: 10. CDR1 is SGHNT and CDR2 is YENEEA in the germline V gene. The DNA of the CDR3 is TGTGCCAGCAGCTCACAAGGGACAGGGGGCAATGGCACTGAAGCTTTCTTT. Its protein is CASSSQGTGGNGTEAFF.

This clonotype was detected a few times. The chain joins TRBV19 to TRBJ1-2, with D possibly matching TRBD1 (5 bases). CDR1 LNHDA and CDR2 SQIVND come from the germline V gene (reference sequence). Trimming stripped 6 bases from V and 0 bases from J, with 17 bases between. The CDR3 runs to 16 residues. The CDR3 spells CASSLGAANTNYGYTF. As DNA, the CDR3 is TGTGCCAGTAGCCTTGGGGCAGCGAATACTAACTATGGCTACACCTTC.

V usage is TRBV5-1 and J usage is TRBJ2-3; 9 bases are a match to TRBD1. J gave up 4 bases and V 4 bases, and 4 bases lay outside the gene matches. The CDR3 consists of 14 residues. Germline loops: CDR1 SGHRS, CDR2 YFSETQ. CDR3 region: CASSPGQGADTQYF. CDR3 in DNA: TGCGCCAGCAGCCCGGGACAGGGTGCAGATACGCAGTATTTT. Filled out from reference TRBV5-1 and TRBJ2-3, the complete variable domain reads KAGVTQTPRYLIKTRGQQVTLSCSPISGHRSVSWYQQTPGQGLQFLFEYFSETQRNKGNFPGRFSGRQFSNSRSEMNVSTLELGDSALYLCASSPGQGADTQYFGPGTRLTVL.

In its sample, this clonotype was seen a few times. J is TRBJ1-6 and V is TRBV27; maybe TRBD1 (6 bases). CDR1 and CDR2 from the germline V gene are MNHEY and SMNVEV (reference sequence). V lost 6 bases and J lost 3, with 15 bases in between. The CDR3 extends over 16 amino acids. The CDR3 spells CASSRQAVGYNSPLHF. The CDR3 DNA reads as TGTGCCAGCAGCCGACAGGCCGTGGGCTATAATTCACCCCTCCACTTT.

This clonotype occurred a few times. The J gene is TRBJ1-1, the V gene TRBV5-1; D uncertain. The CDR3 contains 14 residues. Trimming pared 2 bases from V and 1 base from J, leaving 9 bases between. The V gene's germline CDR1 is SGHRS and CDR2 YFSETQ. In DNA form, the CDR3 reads TGCGCCAGCAGCTTTAATAGTGCGAACACTGAAGCTTTCTTT. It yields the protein CASSFNSANTEAFF.

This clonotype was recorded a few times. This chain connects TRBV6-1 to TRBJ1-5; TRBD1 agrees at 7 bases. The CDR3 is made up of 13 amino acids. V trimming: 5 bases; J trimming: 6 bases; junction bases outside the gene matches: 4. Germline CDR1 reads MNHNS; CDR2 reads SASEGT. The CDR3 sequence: CASSQGGGQPQHF. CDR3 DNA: TGTGCCAGCAGTCAGGGGGGGGGTCAGCCCCAGCATTTT.

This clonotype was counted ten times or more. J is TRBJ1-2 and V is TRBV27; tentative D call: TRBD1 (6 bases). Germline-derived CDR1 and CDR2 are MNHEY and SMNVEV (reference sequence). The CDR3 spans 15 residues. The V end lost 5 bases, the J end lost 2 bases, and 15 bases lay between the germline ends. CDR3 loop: CASSPRIDRNYGYTF. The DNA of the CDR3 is TGTGCCAGCAGTCCGCGAATAGACAGGAACTATGGCTACACCTTC.

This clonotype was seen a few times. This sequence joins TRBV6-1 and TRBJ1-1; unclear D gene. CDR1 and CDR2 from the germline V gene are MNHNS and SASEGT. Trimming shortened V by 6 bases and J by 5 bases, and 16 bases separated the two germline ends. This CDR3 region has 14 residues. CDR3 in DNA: TGTGCCAGCAGACCCGGTCCCGCGGGAACTGAAGCTTTCTTT. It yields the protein CASRPGPAGTEAFF.